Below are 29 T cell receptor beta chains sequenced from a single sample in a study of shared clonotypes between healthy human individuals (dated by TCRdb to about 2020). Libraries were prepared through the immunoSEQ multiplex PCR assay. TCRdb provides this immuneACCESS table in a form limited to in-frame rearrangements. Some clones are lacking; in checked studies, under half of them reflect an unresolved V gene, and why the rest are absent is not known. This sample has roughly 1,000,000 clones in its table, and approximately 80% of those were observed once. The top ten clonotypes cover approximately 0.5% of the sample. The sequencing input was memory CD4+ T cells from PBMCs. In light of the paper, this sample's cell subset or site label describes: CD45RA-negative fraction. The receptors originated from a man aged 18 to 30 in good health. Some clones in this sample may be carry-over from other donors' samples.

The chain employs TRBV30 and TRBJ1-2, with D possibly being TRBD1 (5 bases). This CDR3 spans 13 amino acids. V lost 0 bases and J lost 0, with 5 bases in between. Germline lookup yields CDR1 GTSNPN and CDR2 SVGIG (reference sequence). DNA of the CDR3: TGTGCCTGGAGTGTGGGGGCTAACTATGGCTACACCTTC. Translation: CAWSVGANYGYTF.

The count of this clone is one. The CDR3 region has the DNA TGTGCCAGCGGACCAATGGACAGGGGTCGCAGCAATCAGCCCCAGCATTTT. Translating gives CASGPMDRGRSNQPQHF. The chain recombines TRBV7-3 with TRBJ1-5; TRBD1 matches at 9 bases. The CDR3 is made up of 17 amino acids. Germline V lookup: CDR1 SGHTA, CDR2 FQGTGA. The junction had 12 bases not matched to a gene; V was cut back by 8 bases and J by 1 base.

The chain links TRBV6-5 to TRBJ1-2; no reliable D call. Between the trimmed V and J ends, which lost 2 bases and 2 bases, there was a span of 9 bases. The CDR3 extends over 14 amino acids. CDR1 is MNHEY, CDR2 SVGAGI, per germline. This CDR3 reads CASSYGVTNYGYTF. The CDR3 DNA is TGTGCCAGCAGTTACGGGGTTACCAACTATGGCTACACCTTC.

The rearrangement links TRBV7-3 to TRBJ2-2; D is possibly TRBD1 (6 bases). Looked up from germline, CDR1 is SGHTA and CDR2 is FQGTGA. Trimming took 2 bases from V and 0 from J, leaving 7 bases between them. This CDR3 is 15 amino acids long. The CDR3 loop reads CASSLEGANTGELFF. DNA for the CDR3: TGTGCCAGCAGCTTAGAGGGGGCGAACACCGGGGAGCTGTTTTTT. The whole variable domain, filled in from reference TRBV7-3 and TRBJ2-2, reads GAGVSQTPSNKVTEKGKYVELRCDPISGHTALYWYRQSLGQGPEFLIYFQGTGAADDSGLPNDRFFAVRPEGSVSTLKIQRTERGDSAVYLCASSLEGANTGELFFGEGSRLTVL.

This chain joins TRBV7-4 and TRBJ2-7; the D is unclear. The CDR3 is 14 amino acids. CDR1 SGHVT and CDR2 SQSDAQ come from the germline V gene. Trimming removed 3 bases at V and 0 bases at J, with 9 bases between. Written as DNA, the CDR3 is TGTGCCAGCAGCTTCACATATAGCTCCTACGAGCAGTACTTC. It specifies CASSFTYSSYEQYF.

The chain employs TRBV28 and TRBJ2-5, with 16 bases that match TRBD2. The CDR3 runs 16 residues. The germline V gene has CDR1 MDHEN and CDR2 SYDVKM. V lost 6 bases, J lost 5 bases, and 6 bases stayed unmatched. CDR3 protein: CASRGTSGRAGETQYF. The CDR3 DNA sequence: TGTGCCAGCAGGGGGACTAGCGGGAGGGCCGGGGAGACCCAGTACTTC.

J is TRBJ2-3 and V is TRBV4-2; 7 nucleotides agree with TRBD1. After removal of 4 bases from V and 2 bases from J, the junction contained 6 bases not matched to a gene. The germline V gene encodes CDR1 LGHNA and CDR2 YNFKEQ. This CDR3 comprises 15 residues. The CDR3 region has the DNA TGTGCCAGCAGCCCTCGGGACAGCCTCACAGATACGCAGTATTTT. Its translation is CASSPRDSLTDTQYF.

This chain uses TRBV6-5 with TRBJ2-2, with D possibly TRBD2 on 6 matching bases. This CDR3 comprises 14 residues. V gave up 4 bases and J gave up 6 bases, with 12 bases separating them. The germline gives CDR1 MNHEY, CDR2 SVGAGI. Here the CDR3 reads CASSLEGGAGELFF. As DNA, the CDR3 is TGTGCCAGCAGTTTGGAGGGCGGCGCCGGGGAGCTGTTTTTT.

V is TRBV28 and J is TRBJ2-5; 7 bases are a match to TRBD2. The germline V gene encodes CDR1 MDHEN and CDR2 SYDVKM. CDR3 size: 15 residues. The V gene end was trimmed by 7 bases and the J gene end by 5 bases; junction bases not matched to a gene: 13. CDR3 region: CASTWGGSVVETQYF. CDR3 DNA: TGTGCCAGCACTTGGGGAGGGAGTGTGGTGGAGACCCAGTACTTC. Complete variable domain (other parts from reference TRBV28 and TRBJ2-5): DVKVTQSSRYLVKRTGEKVFLECVQDMDHENMFWYRQDPGLGLRLIYFSYDVKMKEKGDIPEGYSVSREKKERFSLILESASTNQTSMYLCASTWGGSVVETQYFGPGTRLLVL.

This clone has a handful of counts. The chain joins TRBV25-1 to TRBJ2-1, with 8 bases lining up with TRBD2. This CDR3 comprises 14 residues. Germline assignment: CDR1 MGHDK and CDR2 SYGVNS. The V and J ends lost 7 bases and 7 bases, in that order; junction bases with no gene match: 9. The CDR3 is CASTGGESRNEQFF. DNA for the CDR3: TGTGCCAGCACCGGGGGGGAATCGAGGAATGAGCAGTTCTTC.

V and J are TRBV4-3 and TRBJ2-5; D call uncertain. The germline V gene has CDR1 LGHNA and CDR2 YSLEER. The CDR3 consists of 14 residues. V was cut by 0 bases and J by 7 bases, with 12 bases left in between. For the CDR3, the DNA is TGCGCCAGCAGCCAAGATCTCGGACCCCGGACCCAGTACTTC. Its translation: CASSQDLGPRTQYF.

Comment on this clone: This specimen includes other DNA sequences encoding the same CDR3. In DNA, the CDR3 is TGTGCCAGCAGTAGTAGCTACGAGCAGTACTTC. Translated: CASSSSYEQYF. This rearrangement joins TRBV28 to TRBJ2-7, with unresolved D. V lost 5 bases and J lost 3, with 5 bases in between. Germline V gives CDR1 MDHEN, CDR2 SYDVKM. The CDR3 spans 11 residues.

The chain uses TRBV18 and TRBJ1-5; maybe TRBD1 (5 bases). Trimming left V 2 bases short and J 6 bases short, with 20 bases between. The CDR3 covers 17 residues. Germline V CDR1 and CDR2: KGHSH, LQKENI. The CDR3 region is CASSPSPGGRVAQPQHF. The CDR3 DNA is TGTGCCAGCTCACCATCCCCCGGGGGAAGAGTGGCTCAGCCCCAGCATTTT.

DNA for the CDR3: TGTGCCAGCAGTGACCGGGACAAGTCTAACAATCAGCCCCAGCATTTT. It is translated as CASSDRDKSNNQPQHF. This chain uses TRBV6-1 with TRBJ1-5; D possibly corresponds to TRBD1 (6 bases). Germline CDR1 and CDR2: MNHNS and SASEGT. The V end lost 3 bases, the J end lost 3 bases, and 15 bases lay between the germline ends. The CDR3 loop spans 16 amino acids.

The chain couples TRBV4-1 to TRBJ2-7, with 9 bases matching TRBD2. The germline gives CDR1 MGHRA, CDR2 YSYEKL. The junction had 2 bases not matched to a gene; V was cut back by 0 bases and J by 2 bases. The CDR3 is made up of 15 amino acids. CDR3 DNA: TGCGCCAGCAGCCAAGAGGCTAGCGGGGCCTACGAGCAGTACTTC. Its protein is CASSQEASGAYEQYF.

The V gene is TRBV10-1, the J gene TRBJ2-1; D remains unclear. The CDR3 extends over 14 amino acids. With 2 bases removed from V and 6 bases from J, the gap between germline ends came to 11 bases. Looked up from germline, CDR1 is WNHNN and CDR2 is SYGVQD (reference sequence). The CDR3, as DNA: TGCGCCAGCAGTGAGCACAGTCCCCGCAATGAGCAGTTCTTC. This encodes CASSEHSPRNEQFF.

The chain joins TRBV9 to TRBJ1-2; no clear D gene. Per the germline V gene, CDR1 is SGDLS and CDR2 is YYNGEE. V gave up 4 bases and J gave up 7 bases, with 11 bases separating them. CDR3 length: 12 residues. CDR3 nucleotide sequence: TGTGCCAGCAGCACTCTGGCCCGTGGCTACACCTTC. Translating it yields CASSTLARGYTF.

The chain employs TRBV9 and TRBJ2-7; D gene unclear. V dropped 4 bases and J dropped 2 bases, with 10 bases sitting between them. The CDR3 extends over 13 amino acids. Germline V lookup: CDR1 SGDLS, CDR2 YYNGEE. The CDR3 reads CASSPEPAYEQYF. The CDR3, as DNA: TGTGCCAGCAGCCCCGAACCTGCCTACGAGCAGTACTTC.

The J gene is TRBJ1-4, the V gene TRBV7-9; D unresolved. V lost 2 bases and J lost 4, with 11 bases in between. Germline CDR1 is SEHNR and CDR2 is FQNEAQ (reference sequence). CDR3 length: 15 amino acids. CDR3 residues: CASSLSVHYNEKLFF. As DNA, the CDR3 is TGTGCCAGCAGCTTATCGGTGCACTATAATGAAAAACTGTTTTTT.

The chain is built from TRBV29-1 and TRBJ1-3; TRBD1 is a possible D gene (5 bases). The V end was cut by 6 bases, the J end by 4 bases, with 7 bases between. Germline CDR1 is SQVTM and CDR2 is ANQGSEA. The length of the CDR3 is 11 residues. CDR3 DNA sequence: TGCAGCGTAAACAGGGGAAACACCATATATTTT. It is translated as CSVNRGNTIYF. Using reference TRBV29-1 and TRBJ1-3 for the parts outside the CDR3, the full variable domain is SAVISQKPSRDICQRGTSLTIQCQVDSQVTMMFWYRQQPGQSLTLIATANQGSEATYESGFVIDKFPISRPNLTFSTLTVSNMSPEDSSIYLCSVNRGNTIYFGEGSWLTVV.

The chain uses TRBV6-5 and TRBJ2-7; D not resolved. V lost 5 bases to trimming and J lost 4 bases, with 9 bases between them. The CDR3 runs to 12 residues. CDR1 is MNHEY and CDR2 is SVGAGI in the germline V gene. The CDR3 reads CASSVASYEQYF. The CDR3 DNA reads TGTGCCAGCAGTGTCGCTTCGTACGAGCAGTACTTC.

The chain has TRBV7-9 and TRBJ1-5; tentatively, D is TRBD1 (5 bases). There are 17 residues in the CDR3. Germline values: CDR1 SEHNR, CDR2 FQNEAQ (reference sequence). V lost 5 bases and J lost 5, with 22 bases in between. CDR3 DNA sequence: TGTGCCAGCAGCCTAACGGTTAGTCAGGGAGTTGATCAGCCCCAGCATTTT. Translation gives CASSLTVSQGVDQPQHF.

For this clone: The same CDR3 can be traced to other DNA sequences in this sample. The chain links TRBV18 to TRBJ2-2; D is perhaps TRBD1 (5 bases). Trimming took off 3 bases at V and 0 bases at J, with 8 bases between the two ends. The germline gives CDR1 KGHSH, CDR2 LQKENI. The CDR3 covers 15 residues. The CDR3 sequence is CASSPGHPNTGELFF. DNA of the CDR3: TGTGCCAGCTCACCGGGGCATCCGAACACCGGGGAGCTGTTTTTT.

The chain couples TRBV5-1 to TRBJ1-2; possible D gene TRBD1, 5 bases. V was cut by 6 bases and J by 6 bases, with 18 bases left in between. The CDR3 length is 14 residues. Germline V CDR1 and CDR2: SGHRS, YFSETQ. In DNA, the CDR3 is TGCGCCAGCACCTACAGCGAGAGGGGCCATGGCTACACCTTC. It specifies CASTYSERGHGYTF.

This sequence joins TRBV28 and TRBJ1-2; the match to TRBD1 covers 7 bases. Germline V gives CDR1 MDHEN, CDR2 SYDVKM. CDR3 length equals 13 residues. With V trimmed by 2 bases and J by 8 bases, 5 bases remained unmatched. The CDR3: CASSLGTEGGYTF. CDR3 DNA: TGTGCCAGCAGTTTAGGGACAGAGGGCGGCTACACCTTC.

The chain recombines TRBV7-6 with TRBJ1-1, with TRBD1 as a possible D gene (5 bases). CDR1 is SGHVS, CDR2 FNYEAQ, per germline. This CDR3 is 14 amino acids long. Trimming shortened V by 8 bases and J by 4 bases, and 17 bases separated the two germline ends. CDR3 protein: CASFTHGGSTEAFF. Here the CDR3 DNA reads TGTGCCAGCTTCACGCACGGGGGGAGCACTGAAGCTTTCTTT.

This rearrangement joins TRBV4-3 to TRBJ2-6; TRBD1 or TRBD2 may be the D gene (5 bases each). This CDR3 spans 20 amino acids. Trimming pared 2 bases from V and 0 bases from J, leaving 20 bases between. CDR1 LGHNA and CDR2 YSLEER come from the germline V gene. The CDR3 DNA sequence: TGCGCCAGCAGCCAATGGGCCAGTCGGGGCGGTGACTCTGGGGCCAACGTCCTGACTTTC. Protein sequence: CASSQWASRGGDSGANVLTF.

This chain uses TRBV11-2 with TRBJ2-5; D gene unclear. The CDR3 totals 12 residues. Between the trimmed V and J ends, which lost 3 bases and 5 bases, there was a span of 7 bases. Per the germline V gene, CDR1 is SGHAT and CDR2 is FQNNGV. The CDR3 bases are TGTGCCAGCAGCTTTTATGGGGAGACCCAGTACTTC. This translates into CASSFYGETQYF.

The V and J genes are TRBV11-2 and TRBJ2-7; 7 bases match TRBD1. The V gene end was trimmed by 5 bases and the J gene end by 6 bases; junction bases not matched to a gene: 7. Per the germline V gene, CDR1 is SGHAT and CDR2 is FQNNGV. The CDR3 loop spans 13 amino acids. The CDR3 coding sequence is TGTGCCAGCAGCCCCGACAGGGTGGCCGAGCAGTACTTC. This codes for CASSPDRVAEQYF. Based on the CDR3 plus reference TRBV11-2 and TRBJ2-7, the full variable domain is EAGVAQSPRYKIIEKRQSVAFWCNPISGHATLYWYQQILGQGPKLLIQFQNNGVVDDSQLPKDRFSAERLKGVDSTLKIQPAKLEDSAVYLCASSPDRVAEQYFGPGTRLTVT.